The T cell receptor (beta chain) under discussion was sequenced for a study of OX40 agonist ivuxolimab in advanced cancers. Study in general: Ivuxolimab was administered intravenously to patients at 0.01 to 10 mg/kg every 2 weeks. A diagnosis of hepatocellular carcinoma, melanoma, renal cell or head and neck cancer was present in dose-escalation patients.

Broader study findings: Relative to CD4+ cells, CD8+ T cells on average had more expanded clones.

V was trimmed by 1 base and J by 7 bases, leaving 13 bases between them. Germline-derived CDR1 and CDR2 are SGHVS and FQNEAQ. The CDR3 has 14 amino acids. Clones were sequenced by immunoSEQ multiplex PCR, and TCRdb holds only the in-frame ones, with some missing. The profile shows fewer than 55,000 clones, roughly 84% of them singletons. A remark on this clone: No antigen is known for it.

Autoimmune disease history or systemic immunosuppression disqualified patients. This material consisted of CD4+ or CD8+ T cells sorted from blood, taken in a trial of the OX40 agonist ivuxolimab. This TCR derives from an adult with an advanced solid tumor such as melanoma, head and neck, liver or kidney cancer. The chain uses TRBV7-8 and TRBJ1-1, with D unresolved. The CDR3: CASSLDLTGYEAFF. The DNA of the CDR3 is TGTGCCAGCAGCTTAGATCTAACGGGCTATGAAGCTTTCTTT. The full variable domain, completed using reference TRBV7-8 and TRBJ1-1, is GAGVSQSPRYKVAKRGQDVALRCDPISGHVSLFWYQQALGQGPEFLTYFQNEAQLDKSGLPSDRFFAERPEGSVSTLKIQRTQQEDSAVYLCASSLDLTGYEAFFGQGTRLTVV.